The present TCR beta chain was sequenced within a study of beta chain features in type 1 diabetes. Study observations and caveats: In type 1 diabetes patients, VDJ junctions had fewer insertions; deletions at these junctions were more frequent. Researchers report that Type 1 diabetes patients had moderately but significantly shorter TCRB CDR3s across all four CD4+ subsets.

This clone has only a few counts. Its specificity is unknown. Of the isolated RNA, all was reverse transcribed, and so the sequenced material was expressed TCRB transcripts. Method: immunoSEQ multiplex PCR; TCRdb's copy keeps in-frame clones and lacks some. The sample consists of about 260,000 clones, roughly 22% of them appearing once. The germline CDR1 and CDR2 sequences are LGHNA and YSLEER. The CDR3 is 16 residues long. The junction had 5 bases not matched to a gene; V was cut back by 0 bases and J by 4 bases. This receptor was taken from a middle-aged woman with type 1 diabetes. This chain connects TRBV4-3 to TRBJ2-7; 11 nucleotides line up with TRBD1. The sample taken for sequencing was naive CD4+ T cells from blood. The CDR3 DNA reads as TGCGCCAGCAGCCAAGACCCGGGACAGGGGGAGTACGAGCAGTACTTC. This encodes CASSQDPGQGEYEQYF.